This TCR beta chain was sequenced in a study of siplizumab effects on memory and regulatory T cells. This clone has a single count. Its target is unknown. General study results and limits: Siplizumab cultures yielded proliferating Tregs whose suppressive function was not confirmed. Major contributors to the alloresponse seemed to be naive T cells, which also appeared more diverse than memory cells.

The assay looked at around 100,000 TCR templates in each sample. Here immunoSEQ multiplex PCR was the method, and the copy in TCRdb shows in-frame clones only, minus some. This sample has about 64,000 clones; 96% occur once, and the top ten carry about 0.1%. Sequencing was performed on naive CD8+ T cells sorted from blood. The clonotype originates from a human donor in good health.

This CDR3 is CASSAPQGMSSPLHF. For the CDR3, the DNA is TGTGCCAGCAGCGCCCCCCAGGGGATGAGCTCACCCCTCCACTTT. V and J are TRBV9 and TRBJ1-6, with D possibly TRBD1 on 6 matching bases. Germline CDR1 SGDLS, CDR2 YYNGEE. V was clipped by 3 bases and J by 10 bases, with 17 bases between them. CDR3 size: 15 residues. The full variable domain, completed using reference TRBV9 and TRBJ1-6, is DSGVTQTPKHLITATGQRVTLRCSPRSGDLSVYWYQQSLDQGLQFLIQYYNGEERAKGNILERFSAQQFPDLHSELNLSSLELGDSALYFCASSAPQGMSSPLHFGNGTRLTVT.